This T cell receptor (beta chain) was recorded in a study of cytomegalovirus exposure and HLA in healthy donors. This clone has more than one count but fewer than ten. This CDR3 has 14 amino acids. Germline loops: CDR1 SGHRS, CDR2 YFSETQ. Trimming left V 5 bases short and J 3 bases short, with 11 bases between. PCR used 60 Vbeta primers and 13 Jbeta primers. This table comes from immunoSEQ multiplex PCR, and its TCRdb copy is limited to in-frame clones, with some not included. The sample has about 160,000 clones, approximately 79% seen once. The chain carries TRBV5-1 and TRBJ2-2; the D gene is possibly TRBD2 (7 bases). Sequencing was carried out using PBMCs. This receptor was identified in a man between 60 and 75 years old in good health and CMV-seronegative. The CDR3 region is CASSRGAHTGELFF. The CDR3 nucleotides are TGCGCCAGCAGTCGGGGGGCCCACACCGGGGAGCTGTTTTTT. The entire variable domain, with the rest obtained from reference TRBV5-1 and TRBJ2-2, is as follows: KAGVTQTPRYLIKTRGQQVTLSCSPISGHRSVSWYQQTPGQGLQFLFEYFSETQRNKGNFPGRFSGRQFSNSRSEMNVSTLELGDSALYLCASSRGAHTGELFFGEGSRLTVL.